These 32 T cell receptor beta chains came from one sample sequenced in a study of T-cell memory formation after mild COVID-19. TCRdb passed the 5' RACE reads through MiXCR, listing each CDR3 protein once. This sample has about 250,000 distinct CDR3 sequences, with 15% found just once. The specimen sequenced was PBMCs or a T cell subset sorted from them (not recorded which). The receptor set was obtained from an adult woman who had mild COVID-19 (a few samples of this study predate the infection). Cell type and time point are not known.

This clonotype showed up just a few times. The CDR3: CASSLVQGDTEAFF. CDR3 nucleotides: TGCGCCAGCAGCTTGGTCCAGGGGGACACTGAAGCTTTCTTT. V is TRBV5-1 and J is TRBJ1-1, with 7 bases identical to TRBD1. V shed 0 bases, J shed 3 bases, and the junction held 2 bases outside the gene matches. This CDR3 is 14 amino acids long. Germline V CDR1 and CDR2: SGHRS, YFSETQ. The whole variable domain, remainder taken from reference TRBV5-1 and TRBJ1-1, is KAGVTQTPRYLIKTRGQQVTLSCSPISGHRSVSWYQQTPGQGLQFLFEYFSETQRNKGNFPGRFSGRQFSNSRSEMNVSTLELGDSALYLCASSLVQGDTEAFFGQGTRLTVV.

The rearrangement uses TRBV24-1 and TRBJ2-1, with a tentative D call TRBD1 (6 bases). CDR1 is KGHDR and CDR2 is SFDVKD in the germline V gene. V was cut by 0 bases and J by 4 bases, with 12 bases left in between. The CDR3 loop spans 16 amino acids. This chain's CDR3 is CATSDLDSRGYNEQFF. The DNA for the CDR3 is TGTGCCACCAGTGATTTGGATAGTAGGGGGTACAATGAGCAGTTCTTC.

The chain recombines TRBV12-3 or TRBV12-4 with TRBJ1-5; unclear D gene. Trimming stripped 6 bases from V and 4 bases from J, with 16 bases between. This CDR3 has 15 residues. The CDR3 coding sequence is TGTGCCAGCAGGGATGGACCTCTTCTGAATCAGCCCCAGCATTTT. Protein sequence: CASRDGPLLNQPQHF.

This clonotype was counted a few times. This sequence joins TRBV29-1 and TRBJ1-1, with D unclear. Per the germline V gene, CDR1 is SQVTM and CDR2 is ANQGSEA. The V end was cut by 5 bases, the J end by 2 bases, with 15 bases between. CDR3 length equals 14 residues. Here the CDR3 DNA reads TGCAGCGTTCACAACTCGATTGGAAACACTGAAGCTTTCTTT. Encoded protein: CSVHNSIGNTEAFF.

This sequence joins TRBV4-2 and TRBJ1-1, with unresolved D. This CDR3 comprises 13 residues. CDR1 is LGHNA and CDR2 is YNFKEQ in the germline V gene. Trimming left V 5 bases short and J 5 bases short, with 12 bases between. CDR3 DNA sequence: TGTGCCAGCAGCAACCTGGGAAGGACTGAAGCTTTCTTT. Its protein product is CASSNLGRTEAFF.

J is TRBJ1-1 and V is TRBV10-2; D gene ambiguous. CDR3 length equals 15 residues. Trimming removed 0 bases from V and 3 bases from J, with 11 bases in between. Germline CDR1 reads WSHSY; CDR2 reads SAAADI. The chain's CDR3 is CASSESRYWHTEAFF. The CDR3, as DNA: TGCGCCAGCAGTGAGTCTAGGTATTGGCACACTGAAGCTTTCTTT.

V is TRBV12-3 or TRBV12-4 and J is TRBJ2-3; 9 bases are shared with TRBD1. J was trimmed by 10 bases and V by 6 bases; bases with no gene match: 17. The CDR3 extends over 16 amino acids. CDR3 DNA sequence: TGTGCCAGCAGCCGGACAGGGGTTTCAACGAGTGAGGCGCAGTATTTT. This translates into CASSRTGVSTSEAQYF.

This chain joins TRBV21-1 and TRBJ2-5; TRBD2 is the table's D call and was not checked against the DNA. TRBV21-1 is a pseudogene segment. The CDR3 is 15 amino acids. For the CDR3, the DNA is TGTGCCAGCAGCAATAGGCTAGCGGGGGTGGAGACCCAGTACTTC. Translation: CASSNRLAGVETQYF.

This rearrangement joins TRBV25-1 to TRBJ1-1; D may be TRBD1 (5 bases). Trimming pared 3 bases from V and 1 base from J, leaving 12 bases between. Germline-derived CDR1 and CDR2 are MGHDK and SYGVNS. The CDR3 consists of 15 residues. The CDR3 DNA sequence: TGTGCCAGCAGTGATCTTGGGGGGGGGAACACTGAAGCTTTCTTT. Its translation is CASSDLGGGNTEAFF.

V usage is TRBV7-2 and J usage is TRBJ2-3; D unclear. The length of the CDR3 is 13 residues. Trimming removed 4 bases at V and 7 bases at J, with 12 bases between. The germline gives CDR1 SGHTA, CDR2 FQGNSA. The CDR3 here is CASSYGPSNTQYF. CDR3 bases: TGTGCCAGCAGCTACGGACCGTCGAATACGCAGTATTTT.

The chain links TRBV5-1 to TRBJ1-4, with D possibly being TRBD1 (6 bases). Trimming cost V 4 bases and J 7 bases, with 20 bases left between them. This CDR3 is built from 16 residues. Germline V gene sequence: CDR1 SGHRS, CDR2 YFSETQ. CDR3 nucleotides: TGCGCCAGCAGCCGGACCCTGTACAGGGCCGGTGAAAAACTGTTTTTT. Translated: CASSRTLYRAGEKLFF.

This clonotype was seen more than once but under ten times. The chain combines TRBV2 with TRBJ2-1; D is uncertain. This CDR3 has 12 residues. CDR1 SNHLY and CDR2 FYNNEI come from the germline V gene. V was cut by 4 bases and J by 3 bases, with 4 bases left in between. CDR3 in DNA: TGTGCCAGCAGTGGATTCTACAATGAGCAGTTCTTC. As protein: CASSGFYNEQFF.

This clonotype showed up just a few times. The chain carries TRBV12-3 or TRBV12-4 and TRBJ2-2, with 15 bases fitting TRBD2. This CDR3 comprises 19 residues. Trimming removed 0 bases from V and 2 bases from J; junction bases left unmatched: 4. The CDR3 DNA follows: TGTGCCAGCAGTTTAGCCCGGGGACTAGCGGGGGGCAACACCGGGGAGCTGTTTTTT. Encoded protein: CASSLARGLAGGNTGELFF.

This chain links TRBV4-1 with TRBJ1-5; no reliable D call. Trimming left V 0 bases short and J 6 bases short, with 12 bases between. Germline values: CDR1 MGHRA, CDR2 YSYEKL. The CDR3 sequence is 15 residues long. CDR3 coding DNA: TGCGCCAGCAGCCAAGATATGGGGTTCGGTCAGCCCCAGCATTTT. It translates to CASSQDMGFGQPQHF.

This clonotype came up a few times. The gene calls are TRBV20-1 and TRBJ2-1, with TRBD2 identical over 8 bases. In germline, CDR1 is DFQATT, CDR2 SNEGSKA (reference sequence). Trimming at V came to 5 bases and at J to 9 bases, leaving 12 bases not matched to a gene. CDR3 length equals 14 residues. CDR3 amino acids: CSADQGTSKAEQFF. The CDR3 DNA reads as TGCAGTGCTGACCAAGGGACTAGTAAGGCTGAGCAGTTCTTC.

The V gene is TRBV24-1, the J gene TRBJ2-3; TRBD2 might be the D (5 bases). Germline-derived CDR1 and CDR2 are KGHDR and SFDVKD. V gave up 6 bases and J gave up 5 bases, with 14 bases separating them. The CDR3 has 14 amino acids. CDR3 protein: CATSPELGGDTQYF. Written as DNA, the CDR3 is TGTGCCACCAGTCCCGAGCTCGGAGGAGATACGCAGTATTTT.

In DNA, the CDR3 is TGTGCCAGCAGTTCCCCTCACTCAGGGGGTAGTGAAGCTTTCTTT. It encodes CASSSPHSGGSEAFF. The V call is TRBV12-3 or TRBV12-4, the J call TRBJ1-1; TRBD1 matches 7 bases. J lost 7 bases, V lost 4 bases, and 12 bases had no gene match. There are 15 residues in the CDR3.

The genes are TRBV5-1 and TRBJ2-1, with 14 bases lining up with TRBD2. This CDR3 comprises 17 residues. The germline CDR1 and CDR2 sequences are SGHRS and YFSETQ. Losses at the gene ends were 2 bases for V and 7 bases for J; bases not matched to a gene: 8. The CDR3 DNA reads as TGCGCCAGCAGCTTTCCCGACGGACTAGCGGGGGGTAATGAGCAGTTCTTC. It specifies CASSFPDGLAGGNEQFF.

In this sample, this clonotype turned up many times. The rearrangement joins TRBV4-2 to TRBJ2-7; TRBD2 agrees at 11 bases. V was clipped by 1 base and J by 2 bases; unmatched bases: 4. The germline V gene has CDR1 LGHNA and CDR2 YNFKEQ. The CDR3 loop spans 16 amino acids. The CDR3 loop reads CASSQVTSGSPYEQYF. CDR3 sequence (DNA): TGTGCCAGCAGCCAAGTCACTAGCGGGAGTCCCTACGAGCAGTACTTC.

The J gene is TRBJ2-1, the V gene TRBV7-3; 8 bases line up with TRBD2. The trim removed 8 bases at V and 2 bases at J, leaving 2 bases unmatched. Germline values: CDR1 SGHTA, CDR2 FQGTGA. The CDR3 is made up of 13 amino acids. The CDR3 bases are TGTGCCAGCGCGGGAGGAACCTACAATGAGCAGTTCTTC. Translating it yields CASAGGTYNEQFF. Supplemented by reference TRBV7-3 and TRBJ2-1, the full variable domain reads GAGVSQTPSNKVTEKGKYVELRCDPISGHTALYWYRQSLGQGPEFLIYFQGTGAADDSGLPNDRFFAVRPEGSVSTLKIQRTERGDSAVYLCASAGGTYNEQFFGPGTRLTVL.

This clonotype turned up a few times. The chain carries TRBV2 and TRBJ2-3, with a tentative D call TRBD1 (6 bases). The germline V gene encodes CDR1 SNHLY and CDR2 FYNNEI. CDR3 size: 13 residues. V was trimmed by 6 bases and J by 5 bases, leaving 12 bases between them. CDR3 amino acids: CASRGAALDTQYF. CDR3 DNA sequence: TGTGCCAGCAGGGGGGCCGCATTAGATACGCAGTATTTT.

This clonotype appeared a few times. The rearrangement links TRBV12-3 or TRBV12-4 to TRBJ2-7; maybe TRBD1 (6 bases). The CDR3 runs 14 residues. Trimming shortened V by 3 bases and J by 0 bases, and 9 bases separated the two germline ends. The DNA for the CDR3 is TGTGCCAGCAGTTTTTTAGGGGGCTCCTACGAGCAGTACTTC. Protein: CASSFLGGSYEQYF.

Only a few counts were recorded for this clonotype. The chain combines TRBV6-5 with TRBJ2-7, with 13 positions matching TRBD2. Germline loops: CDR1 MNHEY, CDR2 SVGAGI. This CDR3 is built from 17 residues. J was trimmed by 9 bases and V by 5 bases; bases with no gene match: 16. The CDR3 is CASSHRTGAGLAGLQYF. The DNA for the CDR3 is TGTGCCAGCAGTCACCGGACAGGGGCGGGACTAGCGGGATTGCAGTACTTC.

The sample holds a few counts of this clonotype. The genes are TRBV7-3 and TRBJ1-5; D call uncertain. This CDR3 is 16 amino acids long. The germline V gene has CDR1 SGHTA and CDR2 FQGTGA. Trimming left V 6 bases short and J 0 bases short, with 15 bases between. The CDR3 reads CASSSSDGDSNQPQHF. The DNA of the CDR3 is TGTGCCAGCAGTTCTTCTGACGGAGATAGCAATCAGCCCCAGCATTTT.

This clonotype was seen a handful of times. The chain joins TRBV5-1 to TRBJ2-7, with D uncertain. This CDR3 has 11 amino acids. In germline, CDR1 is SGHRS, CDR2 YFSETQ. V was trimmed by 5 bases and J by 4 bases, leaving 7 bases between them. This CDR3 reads CASRAGYEQYF. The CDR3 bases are TGCGCCAGCAGGGCTGGTTACGAGCAGTACTTC.

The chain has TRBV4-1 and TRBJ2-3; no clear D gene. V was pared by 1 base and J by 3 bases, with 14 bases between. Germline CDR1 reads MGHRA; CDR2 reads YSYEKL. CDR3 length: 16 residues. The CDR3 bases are TGCGCCAGCAGCCAAGTCACGGGTGCCTATACAGATACGCAGTATTTT. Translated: CASSQVTGAYTDTQYF.

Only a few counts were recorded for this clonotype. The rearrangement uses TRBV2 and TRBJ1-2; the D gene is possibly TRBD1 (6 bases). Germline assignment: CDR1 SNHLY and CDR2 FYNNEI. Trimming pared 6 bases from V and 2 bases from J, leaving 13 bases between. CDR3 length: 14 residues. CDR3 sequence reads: CASRQGIQNYGYTF. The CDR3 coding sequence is TGTGCCAGCAGGCAGGGGATTCAAAACTATGGCTACACCTTC.

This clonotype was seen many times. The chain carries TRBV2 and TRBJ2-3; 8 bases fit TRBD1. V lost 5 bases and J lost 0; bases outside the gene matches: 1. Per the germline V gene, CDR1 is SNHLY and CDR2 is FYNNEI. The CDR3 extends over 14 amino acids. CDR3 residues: CASSRDRSTDTQYF. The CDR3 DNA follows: TGTGCCAGCAGTCGGGACAGGAGCACAGATACGCAGTATTTT.

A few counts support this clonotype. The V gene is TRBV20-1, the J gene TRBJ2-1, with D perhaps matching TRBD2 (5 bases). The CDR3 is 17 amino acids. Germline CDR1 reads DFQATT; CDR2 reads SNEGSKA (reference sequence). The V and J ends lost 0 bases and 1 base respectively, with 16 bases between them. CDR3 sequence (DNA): TGCAGTGCTAGAGAGGTTGCCCGGGGTCAATCCTACAATGAGCAGTTCTTC. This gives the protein CSAREVARGQSYNEQFF.

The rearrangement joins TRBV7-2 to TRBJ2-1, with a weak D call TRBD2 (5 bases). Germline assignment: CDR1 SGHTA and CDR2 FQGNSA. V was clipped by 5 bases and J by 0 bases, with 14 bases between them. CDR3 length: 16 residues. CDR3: CASSPARDLSYNEQFF. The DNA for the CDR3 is TGTGCCAGCAGCCCCGCCCGGGATCTCTCCTACAATGAGCAGTTCTTC.

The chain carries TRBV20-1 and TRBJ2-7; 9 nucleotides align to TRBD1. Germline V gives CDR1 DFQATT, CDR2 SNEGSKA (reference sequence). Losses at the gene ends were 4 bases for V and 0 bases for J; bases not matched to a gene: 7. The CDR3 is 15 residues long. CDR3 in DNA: TGCAGTGCTATTACAGGGGGCGCGGGCTCCTACGAGCAGTACTTC. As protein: CSAITGGAGSYEQYF.

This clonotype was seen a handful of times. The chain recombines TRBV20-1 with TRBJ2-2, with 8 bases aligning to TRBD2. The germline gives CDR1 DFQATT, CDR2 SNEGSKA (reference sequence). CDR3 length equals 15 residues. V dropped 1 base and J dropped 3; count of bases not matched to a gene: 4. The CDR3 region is CSARGPGGDTGELFF. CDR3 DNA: TGCAGTGCTAGAGGGCCGGGGGGGGACACCGGGGAGCTGTTTTTT.